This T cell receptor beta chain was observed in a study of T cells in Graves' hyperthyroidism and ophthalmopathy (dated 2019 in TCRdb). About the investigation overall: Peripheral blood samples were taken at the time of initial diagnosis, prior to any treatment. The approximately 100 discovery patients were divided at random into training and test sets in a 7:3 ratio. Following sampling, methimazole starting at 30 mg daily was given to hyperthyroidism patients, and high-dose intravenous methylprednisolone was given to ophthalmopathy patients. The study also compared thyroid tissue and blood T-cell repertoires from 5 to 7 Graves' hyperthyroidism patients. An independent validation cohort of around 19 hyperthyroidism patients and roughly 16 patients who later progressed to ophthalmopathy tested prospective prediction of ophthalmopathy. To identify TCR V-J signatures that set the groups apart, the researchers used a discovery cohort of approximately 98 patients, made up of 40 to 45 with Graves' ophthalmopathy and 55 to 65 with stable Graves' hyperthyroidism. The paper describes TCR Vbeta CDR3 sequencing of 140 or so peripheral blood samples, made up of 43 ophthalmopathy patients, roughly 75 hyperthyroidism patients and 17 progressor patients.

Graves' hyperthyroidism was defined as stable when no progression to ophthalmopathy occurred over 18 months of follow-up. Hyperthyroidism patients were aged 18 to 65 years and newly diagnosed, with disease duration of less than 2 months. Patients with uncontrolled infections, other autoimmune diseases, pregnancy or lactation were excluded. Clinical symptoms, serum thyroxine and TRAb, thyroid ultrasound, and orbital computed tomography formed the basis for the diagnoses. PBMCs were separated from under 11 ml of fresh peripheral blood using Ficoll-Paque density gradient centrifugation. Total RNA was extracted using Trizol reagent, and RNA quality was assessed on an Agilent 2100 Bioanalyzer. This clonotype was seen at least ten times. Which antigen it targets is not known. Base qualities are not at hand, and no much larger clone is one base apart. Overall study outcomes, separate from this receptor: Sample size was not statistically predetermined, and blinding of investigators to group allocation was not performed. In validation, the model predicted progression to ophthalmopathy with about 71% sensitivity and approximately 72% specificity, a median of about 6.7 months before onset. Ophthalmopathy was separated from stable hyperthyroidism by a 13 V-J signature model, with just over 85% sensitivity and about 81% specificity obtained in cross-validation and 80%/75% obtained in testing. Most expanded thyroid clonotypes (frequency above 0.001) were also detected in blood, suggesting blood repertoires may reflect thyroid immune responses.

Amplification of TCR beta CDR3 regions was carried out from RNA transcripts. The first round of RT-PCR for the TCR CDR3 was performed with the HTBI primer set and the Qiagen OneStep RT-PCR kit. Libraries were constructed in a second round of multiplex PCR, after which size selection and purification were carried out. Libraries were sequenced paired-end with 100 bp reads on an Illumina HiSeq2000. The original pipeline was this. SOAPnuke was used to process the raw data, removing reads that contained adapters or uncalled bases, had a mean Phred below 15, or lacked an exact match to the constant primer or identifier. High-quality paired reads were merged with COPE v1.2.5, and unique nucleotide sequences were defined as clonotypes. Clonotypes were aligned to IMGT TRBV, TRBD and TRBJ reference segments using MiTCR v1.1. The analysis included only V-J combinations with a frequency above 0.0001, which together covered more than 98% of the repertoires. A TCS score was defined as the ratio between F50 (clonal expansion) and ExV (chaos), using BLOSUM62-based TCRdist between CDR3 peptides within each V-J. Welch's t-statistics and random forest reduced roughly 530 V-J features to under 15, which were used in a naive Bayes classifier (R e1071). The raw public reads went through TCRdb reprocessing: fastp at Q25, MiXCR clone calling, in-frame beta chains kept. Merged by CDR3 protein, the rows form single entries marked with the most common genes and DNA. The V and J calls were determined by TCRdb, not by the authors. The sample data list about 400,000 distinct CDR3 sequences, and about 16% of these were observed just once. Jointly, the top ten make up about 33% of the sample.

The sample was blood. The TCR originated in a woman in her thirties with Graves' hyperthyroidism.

The nucleotide sequence is TGTGCCAGCAGCTTAGGTCCAGGGGAATACGAGCAGTACTTC. Translated, this is CASSLGPGEYEQYF. The chain is encoded by TRBV11-2 joined to TRBJ2-7; the best D guess is TRBD1, with 6 bases matching. Trimming costs V 1 base and J 4 bases, and their ends lie 11 bases apart. The CDR3, from cysteine to phenylalanine, totals 14 residues. CDR3 DNA is the only sequence kept; it has 42 bases, read in frame from the first base. Via the germline V gene, CDR1 is SGHAT and CDR2 FQNNGV.